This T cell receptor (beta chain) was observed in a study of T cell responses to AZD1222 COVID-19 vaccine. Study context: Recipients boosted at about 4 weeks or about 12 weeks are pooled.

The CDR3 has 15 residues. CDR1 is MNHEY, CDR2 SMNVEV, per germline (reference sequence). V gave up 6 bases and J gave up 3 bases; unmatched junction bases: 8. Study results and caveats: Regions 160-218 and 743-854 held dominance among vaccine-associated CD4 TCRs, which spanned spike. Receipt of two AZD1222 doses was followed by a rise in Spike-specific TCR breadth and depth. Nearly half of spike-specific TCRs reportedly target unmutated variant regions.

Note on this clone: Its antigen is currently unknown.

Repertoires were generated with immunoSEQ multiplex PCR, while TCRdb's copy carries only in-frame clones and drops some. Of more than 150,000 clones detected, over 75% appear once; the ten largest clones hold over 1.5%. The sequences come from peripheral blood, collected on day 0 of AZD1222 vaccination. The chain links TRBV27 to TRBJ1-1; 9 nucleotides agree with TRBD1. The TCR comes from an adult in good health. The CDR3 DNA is TGTGCCAGCAGGAGGGACAGGGTATCGTACACTGAAGCTTTCTTT. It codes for CASRRDRVSYTEAFF.